The clone carrying this TCR beta chain was found many times. Antigen unknown. Amplification of TCR alpha and beta CDR3 regions from RNA used iRepertoire nested multiplex PCR. Tissue mRNA or PBMC total RNA, about 95-450 ng, went into one-step reverse transcription and amplification. TCRdb redid the calling of the multiplex PCR reads with MiXCR, one entry per CDR3 protein. The sample records about 410,000 distinct CDR3 sequences, roughly two fifths being singletons. V dropped 6 bases and J dropped 3; count of bases not matched to a gene: 8. In germline, CDR1 is DFQATT, CDR2 SNEGSKA (reference sequence). The CDR3 is 13 amino acids. This specimen comes from a study of glioma-infiltrating T cells. Whole-study findings and limits: Above-expected tissue-blood divergence occurred in all gliomas, most in low-grade ones. Tissue and blood shared very few CDR3 sequences. Shared blood CDR3 signature motifs marked patients with low tissue-blood divergence.

The receptor was derived from a human donor with low-grade glioma or glioblastoma, undergoing nonglioma brain surgery, or in good health (not recorded which). The sample comprised glioma tissue, nonneoplastic brain tissue, or PBMCs (not recorded which). This chain links TRBV20-1 with TRBJ2-7; the match to TRBD2 covers 7 bases. The CDR3 protein is CSAQTSSYYEQYF. CDR3 bases: TGCAGTGCCCAGACTAGCAGCTACTACGAGCAGTACTTC.